These 29 T cell receptor beta chains share one sample of origin, sequenced in a study of blood T cell repertoires in COVID-19. The method was immunoSEQ multiplex PCR; TCRdb's version includes in-frame clones alone and lacks a portion of them. The repertoire has approximately 230,000 clones, 75% to 95% of them found once; the top ten carry under 2.5%. Sequencing was done on a sample of PBMCs or T cells enriched from blood (not recorded which). Receptors originate from a young woman who had recovered from COVID-19.

This clone was seen a single time. A read error may account for a junction end that differs from germline. The CDR3 loop is CASSIGAGGSF. DNA of the CDR3: TGTGCCAGTAGTATCGGGGCCGGAGGGTCCTTC. The V call is TRBV19, the J call TRBJ1-2, with a weak D call TRBD1 (5 bases). The V gene's germline CDR1 is LNHDA and CDR2 SQIVND (reference sequence). CDR3 length: 11 amino acids.

The chain couples TRBV15 to TRBJ2-7; 10 bases align to TRBD2. Germline V gene sequence: CDR1 LNHNV, CDR2 YYDKDF (reference sequence). The CDR3 has 15 amino acids. After removal of 1 base from V and 5 bases from J, the junction contained 5 bases not matched to a gene. This CDR3 is CATSRVASGSNEQYF. The CDR3 DNA is TGTGCCACCAGCAGAGTTGCTAGCGGGAGCAACGAGCAGTACTTC.

This sequence joins TRBV3-1 (or the pseudogene TRBV3-2) and TRBJ1-2; D may be TRBD1 (5 bases). CDR3 length: 12 amino acids. Trimming left V 1 base short and J 8 bases short, with 8 bases between. Germline CDR1 reads LGHDT; CDR2 reads YNNKEL (reference sequence). The CDR3 sequence: CASSQGQGGYTF. The CDR3 bases are TGTGCCAGCAGCCAAGGGCAGGGAGGCTACACCTTC.

The V gene is TRBV5-1, the J gene TRBJ2-7; the D gene is possibly TRBD1 (8 bases). Germline V gene lookup returns CDR1 SGHRS and CDR2 YFSETQ. This CDR3 comprises 16 residues. Deletions cut 4 bases from V and 3 bases from J, with 20 bases between. The CDR3 nucleotides read TGCGCCAGCAGCCGATATCCACAGGGGGAGGGCTACGAGCAGTACTTC. Translated: CASSRYPQGEGYEQYF.

The genes are TRBV5-6 and TRBJ1-2; D gene uncertain. Trimming removed 5 bases from V and 6 bases from J, with 14 bases in between. This CDR3 has 13 residues. The germline V gene has CDR1 SGHDT and CDR2 YYEEEE. For the CDR3, the DNA is TGTGCCAGCAGTGCACGGGGTTTAAATGGCTACACCTTC. It translates to CASSARGLNGYTF.

This rearrangement joins TRBV4-1 to TRBJ1-1; D not resolved. Trimming pared 2 bases from V and 1 base from J, leaving 11 bases between. Germline V CDR1 and CDR2: MGHRA, YSYEKL. The CDR3 length is 15 residues. CDR3 nucleotides: TGCGCCAGCAGCCAACCAACAGCCAGGAACACTGAAGCTTTCTTT. Translated, it gives CASSQPTARNTEAFF.

This chain joins TRBV6-5 and TRBJ1-6; no firm D call. This CDR3 contains 13 residues. Trimming removed 5 bases at V and 7 bases at J, with 9 bases between. CDR1 is MNHEY, CDR2 SVGAGI, per germline. The chain's CDR3 is CASSKQYNSPLHF. The CDR3 region has the DNA TGTGCCAGCAGTAAACAGTACAATTCACCCCTCCACTTT.

The gene calls are TRBV6-5 and TRBJ1-4; 7 positions match TRBD1. CDR3 size: 15 residues. Germline CDR1 reads MNHEY; CDR2 reads SVGAGI. After removal of 3 bases from V and 5 bases from J, the junction contained 6 bases not matched to a gene. Here the CDR3 reads CASSYAGGPNEKLFF. In DNA, the CDR3 is TGTGCCAGCAGTTATGCAGGGGGACCAAATGAAAAACTGTTTTTT.

This chain links TRBV4-2 with TRBJ2-4, with 10 positions matching TRBD2. The CDR3 consists of 18 residues. J lost 0 bases, V lost 3 bases, and 8 bases had no gene match. Germline V CDR1 and CDR2: LGHNA, YNFKEQ. As DNA, the CDR3 is TGTGCCAGCAGCCAGTATACTAGCGGGGTACTAGCCAAAAACATTCAGTACTTC. It is translated as CASSQYTSGVLAKNIQYF.

This clone was detected once. The chain has TRBV27 and TRBJ1-1; 9 bases align to TRBD1. J was trimmed by 9 bases and V by 0 bases; bases with no gene match: 14. Germline CDR1 MNHEY, CDR2 SMNVEV (reference sequence). The CDR3 loop spans 17 amino acids. CDR3 nucleotides: TGTGCCAGCAGTTTATCTACAGGGGGCTGGGGAACACGGAAAGCTTTCTTT. This translates into CASSLSTGGWGTRKAFF.

V and J are TRBV14 and TRBJ2-2; D may be TRBD1 (6 bases). The CDR3 contains 16 residues. The ends were cut back, 1 base at V and 2 bases at J, with 11 bases in the middle. Looked up from germline, CDR1 is SGHDN and CDR2 is FVKESK. The CDR3 protein is CASSQGSGANTGELFF. CDR3 nucleotides: TGTGCCAGCAGCCAAGGGTCAGGGGCCAACACCGGGGAGCTGTTTTTT.

The chain is built from TRBV7-8 and TRBJ2-7, with TRBD2 matching 9 bases. The CDR3 is made up of 15 amino acids. Germline CDR1 reads SGHVS; CDR2 reads FQNEAQ. The V gene end was trimmed by 1 base and the J gene end by 6 bases; junction bases not matched to a gene: 7. In DNA form, the CDR3 reads TGTGCCAGCAGCTTAGGCCCGGGACTAGCCAGCGAGCAGTACTTC. It translates to CASSLGPGLASEQYF.

The gene calls are TRBV5-6 and TRBJ2-7, with D possibly being TRBD1 (5 bases). V lost 1 base to trimming and J lost 2 bases, with 16 bases between them. Per the germline V gene, CDR1 is SGHDT and CDR2 is YYEEEE. The CDR3 runs 16 residues. As DNA, the CDR3 is TGTGCCAGCAGCTTGTCGAGGTCTCAGGGTACCTACGAGCAGTACTTC. Amino acids: CASSLSRSQGTYEQYF.

This clone was counted a single time. J is TRBJ1-1 and V is TRBV15; 10 nucleotides match TRBD1. Germline V gene lookup returns CDR1 LNHNV and CDR2 YYDKDF (reference sequence). The V segment lost 1 base and the J segment 3 bases; nucleotides outside the gene matches: 14. The CDR3 is 19 amino acids. In DNA, the CDR3 is TGTGCCACCAGCAGAGTATCTAGCTGGACAGGGGGGTGGGACACTGAAGCTTTCTTT. Translated: CATSRVSSWTGGWDTEAFF.

The rearrangement joins TRBV7-6 to TRBJ1-5; D is uncertain. This CDR3 region has 15 residues. V shed 0 bases and J shed 5 bases, with 11 bases lying between them. Germline V CDR1 and CDR2: SGHVS, FNYEAQ. CDR3 DNA: TGTGCCAGCAGCTTAGCGAGGTCGGGATATCAGCCCCAGCATTTT. Translating gives CASSLARSGYQPQHF.

This chain connects TRBV6-5 to TRBJ1-2; TRBD1 aligns across 7 bases. Germline-derived CDR1 and CDR2 are MNHEY and SVGAGI. This CDR3 has 15 amino acids. Losses at the gene ends were 2 bases for V and 4 bases for J; bases not matched to a gene: 7. The DNA for the CDR3 is TGTGCCAGCAGTTACGCTATGGGACAGCTCTATGGCTACACCTTC. It is translated as CASSYAMGQLYGYTF.

The chain is built from TRBV11-1 and TRBJ2-2; tentatively, D is TRBD2 (5 bases). V was trimmed by 5 bases and J by 1 base, leaving 8 bases between them. The CDR3 consists of 14 residues. Germline V CDR1 and CDR2: SGHAT, FQDESV (reference sequence). CDR3 amino acids: CASSVGENTGELFF. Here the CDR3 DNA reads TGTGCCAGCAGCGTGGGAGAGAACACCGGGGAGCTGTTTTTT. Using reference TRBV11-1 and TRBJ2-2 for the parts outside the CDR3, the full variable domain is EAEVAQSPRYKITEKSQAVAFWCDPISGHATLYWYRQILGQGPELLVQFQDESVVDDSQLPKDRFSAERLKGVDSTLKIQPAELGDSAMYLCASSVGENTGELFFGEGSRLTVL.

V and J are TRBV28 and TRBJ1-5; no reliable D call. Germline loops: CDR1 MDHEN, CDR2 SYDVKM. V shed 3 bases and J shed 3 bases, with 9 bases lying between them. CDR3 size: 14 residues. In DNA, the CDR3 is TGTGCCAGCAGTTTTTCGGGGAACAATCAGCCCCAGCATTTT. Its translation is CASSFSGNNQPQHF.

The V call is TRBV6-6, the J call TRBJ1-1; TRBD1 aligns across 9 bases. Germline V gene sequence: CDR1 MNHNY, CDR2 SVGAGI (reference sequence). The CDR3 runs 15 residues. Trimming cost V 3 bases and J 6 bases; bases outside gene matches: 8. The CDR3 here is CASSYPGTGSPEAFF. CDR3 nucleotide sequence: TGTGCCAGCAGTTATCCCGGGACAGGGAGCCCTGAAGCTTTCTTT.

The chain recombines TRBV7-9 with TRBJ2-1, with a weak D call TRBD1 (6 bases). Trimming shortened V by 5 bases and J by 4 bases, and 15 bases separated the two germline ends. Germline CDR1 is SEHNR and CDR2 is FQNEAQ (reference sequence). This CDR3 is 15 amino acids long. CDR3 region: CASSQQGILYNEQFF. CDR3 bases: TGTGCCAGCAGCCAACAGGGAATTTTATACAATGAGCAGTTCTTC.

This chain uses TRBV5-1 with TRBJ1-1; possibly TRBD1 for D (5 bases). Trimming shortened V by 4 bases and J by 1 base, and 14 bases separated the two germline ends. The CDR3 length is 15 residues. Germline V gene lookup returns CDR1 SGHRS and CDR2 YFSETQ. The CDR3 region has the DNA TGCGCCAGCAGCCCGTCGACAGACAAGAACACTGAAGCTTTCTTT. Encoded protein: CASSPSTDKNTEAFF.

The V and J genes are TRBV9 and TRBJ2-1; 14 nucleotides match TRBD2. The V gene's germline CDR1 is SGDLS and CDR2 YYNGEE. Trimming cost V 4 bases and J 5 bases; bases outside gene matches: 14. The CDR3 length is 19 residues. DNA for the CDR3: TGTGCCAGCAGCAGAGCTGCCGGGACTAGCGGGAGTAAAGACAATGAGCAGTTCTTC. It codes for CASSRAAGTSGSKDNEQFF. Filled out from reference TRBV9 and TRBJ2-1, the complete variable domain reads DSGVTQTPKHLITATGQRVTLRCSPRSGDLSVYWYQQSLDQGLQFLIQYYNGEERAKGNILERFSAQQFPDLHSELNLSSLELGDSALYFCASSRAAGTSGSKDNEQFFGPGTRLTVL.

Many counts were recorded for this clone. The chain joins TRBV6-4 to TRBJ2-7; 8 bases line up with TRBD2. V trimming: 8 bases; J trimming: 2 bases; junction bases outside the gene matches: 11. The CDR3 covers 15 residues. Germline V gives CDR1 MRHNA, CDR2 SNTAGT. The CDR3 nucleotides read TGTGCCAGCTCCCCTACGGCGGGGGGCGCCTACGAGCAGTACTTC. It encodes CASSPTAGGAYEQYF.

A few counts support this clone. Because the CDR3's place on the DNA is in doubt, the DNA is left out and the CDR3 is given as listed by TCRdb. The chain couples TRBV9 to TRBJ2-1; the table names TRBD2, a call not compared with the DNA. 13 amino acids form the CDR3, both terminal residues included. CDR1 SGDLS and CDR2 YYNGEE come from the germline V gene. The chain's CDR3 is CASSVATGTSLFF.

As DNA, the CDR3 is TGTGCCAGCTTACAGGGAAATCAGCCCCAGCATTTT. Translated, it gives CASLQGNQPQHF. This rearrangement joins TRBV28 to TRBJ1-5, with D perhaps matching TRBD1 (6 bases). The CDR3 covers 12 residues. V gave up 8 bases and J gave up 4 bases, with 9 bases separating them. Germline CDR1 MDHEN, CDR2 SYDVKM.

The chain is built from TRBV12-3 or TRBV12-4 and TRBJ1-3; unclear D gene. Deletions cut 8 bases from V and 0 bases from J, with 8 bases between. This CDR3 spans 13 amino acids. The CDR3 spells CASRLNSGNTIYF. DNA of the CDR3: TGTGCCAGCCGACTGAACTCTGGAAACACCATATATTTT.

The chain has TRBV29-1 and TRBJ2-7; 9 bases fit TRBD1. Trimming took 7 bases from V and 2 from J; bases not matched to a gene: 9. Germline V gene sequence: CDR1 SQVTM, CDR2 ANQGSEA. The CDR3 has 14 residues. CDR3 sequence reads: CSGGTGRSTYEQYF. Written as DNA, the CDR3 is TGCAGCGGTGGGACAGGGAGATCAACCTACGAGCAGTACTTC.

V usage is TRBV7-2 and J usage is TRBJ1-2; D gene unclear. The V end lost 5 bases, the J end lost 8 bases, and 24 bases lay between the germline ends. The germline V gene has CDR1 SGHTA and CDR2 FQGNSA. The CDR3 runs 16 residues. This chain's CDR3 is CASSPPQIILSGGYTF. In nucleotides, the CDR3 is TGTGCCAGCAGCCCACCACAGATAATACTTTCGGGGGGCTACACCTTC.

V usage is TRBV3-1 (or the pseudogene TRBV3-2) and J usage is TRBJ1-1; 7 positions agree with TRBD1. V lost 1 base and J lost 0; bases outside the gene matches: 5. This CDR3 is 16 amino acids long. The germline V gene has CDR1 LGHDT and CDR2 YNNKEL (reference sequence). CDR3 DNA sequence: TGTGCCAGCAGCCAAGGGAACAGGGGCATGAACACTGAAGCTTTCTTT. It codes for CASSQGNRGMNTEAFF.